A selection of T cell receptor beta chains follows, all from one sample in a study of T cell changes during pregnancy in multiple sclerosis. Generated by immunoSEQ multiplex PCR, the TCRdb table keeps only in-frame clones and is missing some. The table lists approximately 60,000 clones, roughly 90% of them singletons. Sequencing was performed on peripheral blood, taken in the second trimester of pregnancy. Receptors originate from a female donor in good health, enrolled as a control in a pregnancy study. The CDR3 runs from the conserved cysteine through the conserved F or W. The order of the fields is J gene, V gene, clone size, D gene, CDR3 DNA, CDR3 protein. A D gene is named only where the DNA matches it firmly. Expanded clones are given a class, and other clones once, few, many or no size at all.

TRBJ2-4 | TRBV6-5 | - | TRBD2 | TGTGCCAGCAGCCCGAGCGGGGGGGCGGACATTCAGTACTTC | CASSPSGGADIQYF
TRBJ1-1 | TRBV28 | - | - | TGTGCCAGCACCGGCTGGACAGCGAACACTGAAGCTTTCTTT | CASTGWTANTEAFF
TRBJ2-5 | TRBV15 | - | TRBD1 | TGTGCCACCAGCAACTTAGACAGGGGTGGAAAGACCCAGTACTTC | CATSNLDRGGKTQYF
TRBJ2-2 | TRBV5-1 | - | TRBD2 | TGCGCCAGCAGCTTACTAGCGGGGACTACCGGGGAGCTGTTTTTT | CASSLLAGTTGELFF
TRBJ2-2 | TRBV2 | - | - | TGTGCCAGCTTGAGACTGGGGGGCACCGGGGAGCTGTTTTTT | CASLRLGGTGELFF
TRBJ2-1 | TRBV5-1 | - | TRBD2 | TGCGCCAGCAGCTCGGGACTAGCGGGAGTCTACAATGAGCAGTTCTTC | CASSSGLAGVYNEQFF
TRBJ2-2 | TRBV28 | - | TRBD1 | TGTGCCAGCAGCACCGGGACAGGGAGCGGCGGGGAGCTGTTTTTT | CASSTGTGSGGELFF
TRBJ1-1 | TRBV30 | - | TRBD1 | TGTGCCTGGAAGAGGGGGCGCATCGGGAACACTGAAGCTTTCTTT | CAWKRGRIGNTEAFF
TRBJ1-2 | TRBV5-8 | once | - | TGTGCCAGCAGCCAATTAGGGGTTCATGGCTACACCTTC | CASSQLGVHGYTF
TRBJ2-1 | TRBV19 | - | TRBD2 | TGTGCCAGTAGCTCCATCGGGAGGGACAATGAGCAGTTCTTC | CASSSIGRDNEQFF
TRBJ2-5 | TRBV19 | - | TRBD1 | TGTGCCAGTAGTATAGCGGGGACAGGGCCAGGCTCCCAGTACTTC | CASSIAGTGPGSQYF
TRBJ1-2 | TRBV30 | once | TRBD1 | TGTGCCTGGAGTAGGAACAGGGGGCCCGGCCGTGGGGGCTACACCTTC | CAWSRNRGPGRGGYTF
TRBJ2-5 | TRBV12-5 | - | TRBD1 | TGTGCTAGTGGTTTGGGACAGGGCATGATACTACAAGAGACCCAGTACTTC | CASGLGQGMILQETQYF
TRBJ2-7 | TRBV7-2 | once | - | TGTGCCAGCGGAAACGGGAAGTACGAGCAGTACTTC | CASGNGKYEQYF
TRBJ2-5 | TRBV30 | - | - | TGTGCCTGGGGGGGGGTTTCTCAGACAGGAGTAGAGACCCAGTACTTC | CAWGGVSQTGVETQYF
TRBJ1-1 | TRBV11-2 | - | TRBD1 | TGTGCCAGCAGCTTAGGGGGGACAGGCATCACTGAAGCTTTCTTT | CASSLGGTGITEAFF
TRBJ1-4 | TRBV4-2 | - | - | TGTGCCAGCAGTAGAACAGGGTCGACTAATGAAAAACTGTTTTTT | CASSRTGSTNEKLFF
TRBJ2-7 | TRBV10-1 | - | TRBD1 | TGCGCCAGCAGTGAGGAGACAGGGACCCACGAGCAGTACTTC | CASSEETGTHEQYF
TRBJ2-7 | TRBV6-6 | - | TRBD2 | TGTGCCAGCAGACCCACTAGCGGGAGGTACGAGCAGTACTTC | CASRPTSGRYEQYF
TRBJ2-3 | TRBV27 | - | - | TGTGCCAGCAGTTTGGTCGGGAGACTACATAGCACAGATACGCAGTATTTT | CASSLVGRLHSTDTQYF
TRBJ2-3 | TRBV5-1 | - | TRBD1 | TGCGCCAGCAGCTCCGATTGGACCGAACAGACAGGGGTCTACCCAGATACGCAGTATTTT | CASSSDWTEQTGVYPDTQYF
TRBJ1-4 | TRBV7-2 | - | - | TGTGCCAGCAGCTTTGGAGGGGCTAGCGGTGAAAAACTGTTTTTT | CASSFGGASGEKLFF
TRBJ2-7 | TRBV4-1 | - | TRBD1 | TGCGCCAGCAGCCAATACGTTACAGGGGGCCTCTCCTACGAGCAGTACTTC | CASSQYVTGGLSYEQYF
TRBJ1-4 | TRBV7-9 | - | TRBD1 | TGTGCCAGCAGCTTAGAGGGGGCGGAAAAACTGTTTTTT | CASSLEGAEKLFF
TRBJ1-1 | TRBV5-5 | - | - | TGTGCCAGCAGGATGGAAATGACACAGAACACTGAAGCTTTCTTT | CASRMEMTQNTEAFF
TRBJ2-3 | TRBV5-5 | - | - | TGTGCCAGCAGCTTTGCGCGATCAGATACGCAGTATTTT | CASSFARSDTQYF
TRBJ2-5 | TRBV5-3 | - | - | TGTGCCAGAAGCTTGCCGGAGACCCAGTACTTC | CARSLPETQYF
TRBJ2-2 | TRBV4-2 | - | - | TGTGCCAGCAGTCAGGACAGAGTCACCGGGGAGCTGTTTTTT | CASSQDRVTGELFF
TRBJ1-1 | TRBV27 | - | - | TGTGCCAGCAGTTTATCTAGGGGGAACACTGAAGCTTTCTTT | CASSLSRGNTEAFF
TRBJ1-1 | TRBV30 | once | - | TGTGCCTGGGGGTCGGGCACTGAAGCTTTCTTT | CAWGSGTEAFF
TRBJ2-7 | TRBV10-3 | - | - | TGTGCCATCAGTGAGTATGAGGGATACGAGCAGTACTTC | CAISEYEGYEQYF
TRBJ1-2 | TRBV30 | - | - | TGTGCCGGCACCTTAGAGGGAAGCGGACGAGCTAACTATGGCTACACCTTC | CAGTLEGSGRANYGYTF